This section outlines one TCR beta chain sequence together with its context. Antigen specificity is unknown. In the PCR, 60 Vbeta and 13 Jbeta primers were used. TCRdb's copy holds only in-frame clones and misses some; the assay was immunoSEQ multiplex PCR. The sample has roughly 120,000 clones, under 85% seen once. This CDR3 comprises 16 residues. Trimming cost V 1 base and J 7 bases, with 20 bases left between them. Germline values: CDR1 MRHNA, CDR2 SNTAGT. The entry originates in a study of cytomegalovirus exposure and HLA in healthy donors. Study-wide context: From HLA-typed donors, an early data release held around 80 million unique TCRs.

Study-level points and caveats: TCR beta V- and J-gene trimming was later associated with a missense DCLRE1C variant. As confirmed in vitro, a few CMV-associated chains were specific for CMV antigens.

This clonotype originated in a middle-aged woman in good health and CMV-seropositive. The sequenced sample was PBMCs. The V and J genes are TRBV6-4 and TRBJ2-7; D is ambiguous. CDR3 sequence reads: CASSDLMAGGLLEQYF. DNA for the CDR3: TGTGCCAGCAGTGACTTGATGGCAGGTGGGCTGTTGGAGCAGTACTTC.